These 16 T cell receptor beta chains were sequenced from one sample in a study of CXCR3-negative and CXCR3-positive naive CD8 T cells. Overall study results and limits: More hydrophobic TRB CDR3s occurred in CXCR3-positive than in CXCR3-negative naive cells.

The study made its TRB cDNA libraries by 5' RACE, adding UMI labels. TCRdb re-called the 5' RACE reads and gives one entry per CDR3 protein, without DNA. Its table records around 60,000 distinct CDR3 sequences. Antigen specificity for these receptors is unknown. The sample comprised naive CXCR3+ CD8+ T cells from blood. Subset indicated: CD45RO-CCR7+CD27+CD95- naive CD8+ T cells expressing CXCR3 (TNR3+). Every receptor here comes from a human donor in good health. Some clones in this sample may be carry-over from other donors' samples.

The V and J genes are TRBV7-3 and TRBJ2-1; the TRBD2 assignment by TCRdb is unverifiable without DNA. The length of the CDR3 is 17 residues. Germline V lookup: CDR1 SGHTA, CDR2 FQGTGA. The chain's CDR3 is CASSSSLADGSYNEQFF.

The CDR3: CASWTDRPPQHF. The rearrangement uses TRBV21-1 and TRBJ1-5. TRBV21-1 is labeled a pseudogene. The CDR3 has 12 residues.

Here the CDR3 reads CASSPRGAQETQYF. This rearrangement joins TRBV23-1 to TRBJ2-5; TCRdb's D call of TRBD1 is untestable without DNA. TRBV23-1 is given ORF status, its function remaining uncertain. This CDR3 has 14 residues.

This sequence joins TRBV19 and TRBJ1-5. The germline V gene encodes CDR1 LNHDA and CDR2 SQIVND (reference sequence). There are 12 residues in the CDR3. This chain's CDR3 is CASTIGSQPQHF.

The genes are TRBV11-3 and TRBJ2-2; the TCRdb call, TRBD1, lacks DNA for checking. Germline loops: CDR1 SGHNT, CDR2 YENEEA. The CDR3 has 15 amino acids. The CDR3 sequence is CVSSGAEKSTGELFF.

This chain joins TRBV7-9 and TRBJ1-4. Germline CDR1 reads SEHNR; CDR2 reads FQNEAQ (reference sequence). The CDR3 loop spans 15 amino acids. CDR3 sequence reads: CASSLGTAEREKLFF.

J is TRBJ2-1 and V is TRBV6-2 or TRBV6-3. Germline CDR1 is MNHEY and CDR2 is SVGEGT. The CDR3 covers 13 residues. Here the CDR3 reads CASSLLVRYEQFF.

The rearrangement links TRBV19 to TRBJ2-3; the D call from TCRdb, TRBD1, cannot be confirmed without DNA. The CDR3 is 15 amino acids. Germline V gene data show CDR1 as LNHDA and CDR2 as SQIVND (reference sequence). CDR3 protein: CASSVGQGGLNTQYF.

The chain links TRBV12-3 or TRBV12-4 to TRBJ1-1. There are 12 residues in the CDR3. The chain's CDR3 is CASSSSLPEAFF.

The chain joins TRBV5-1 to TRBJ2-1. The CDR3 spans 12 residues. Germline CDR1 is SGHRS and CDR2 is YFSETQ. The CDR3 sequence is CASMGLLDEQFF.

The genes are TRBV6-5 and TRBJ2-3; TCRdb reports TRBD2, a call that lacks DNA to check it against. Germline CDR1 is MNHEY and CDR2 is SVGAGI. CDR3 length equals 12 residues. The CDR3 sequence: CASTSVEDTQYF.

J is TRBJ2-1 and V is TRBV5-1. Germline V gene sequence: CDR1 SGHRS, CDR2 YFSETQ. The CDR3 extends over 12 amino acids. The CDR3 sequence is CASSLELNEQFF.

This rearrangement joins TRBV12-3 or TRBV12-4 to TRBJ1-1; TCRdb gives TRBD1 as the D gene, but with no DNA this cannot be confirmed. CDR3 length: 15 amino acids. The CDR3 is CASSVTGTGEAEAFF.

The rearrangement links TRBV7-9 to TRBJ2-3; absent DNA, TCRdb's TRBD1 call cannot be checked. This CDR3 has 12 amino acids. Germline values: CDR1 SEHNR, CDR2 FQNEAQ (reference sequence). The CDR3 reads CAGGSSTDTQYF.

This rearrangement joins TRBV29-1 to TRBJ1-2; absent DNA, TCRdb's TRBD1 call cannot be checked. This CDR3 has 13 residues. The V gene's germline CDR1 is SQVTM and CDR2 ANQGSEA. The CDR3 reads CSVALPGAGGYTF.

CDR3 amino acids: CASSHRRGDTEAFF. This sequence joins TRBV4-2 and TRBJ1-1; TCRdb's assignment of TRBD1 cannot be checked, as there is no DNA. CDR3 size: 14 residues. Germline loops: CDR1 LGHNA, CDR2 YNFKEQ.